This record covers a single T cell receptor (beta chain). The PCR ran on 60 Vbeta and 13 Jbeta primers. Some clones are missing from TCRdb's copy, which holds only in-frame ones; the method was immunoSEQ multiplex PCR. The table has about 130,000 clones, around 81% seen once. The source of the sample is a study of cytomegalovirus exposure and HLA in healthy donors. With 2 bases removed from V and 3 bases from J, the gap between germline ends came to 20 bases. This CDR3 spans 17 amino acids. In germline, CDR1 is MDHEN, CDR2 SYDVKM. This TCR came from a female donor in good health and CMV-seronegative. The source material was PBMCs. The chain is built from TRBV28 and TRBJ2-7; perhaps TRBD1 as D (6 bases). The CDR3 loop reads CASSLGWGLGHHYEQYF. CDR3 coding DNA: TGTGCCAGCAGTTTAGGATGGGGTCTGGGACACCACTACGAGCAGTACTTC. Based on the CDR3 plus reference TRBV28 and TRBJ2-7, the full variable domain is DVKVTQSSRYLVKRTGEKVFLECVQDMDHENMFWYRQDPGLGLRLIYFSYDVKMKEKGDIPEGYSVSREKKERFSLILESASTNQTSMYLCASSLGWGLGHHYEQYFGPGTRLTVT.